This T cell receptor (beta chain) was identified in a study of CD8 T cells in ankylosing spondylitis. Regarding the study as a whole: Seven or eight highly homologous variants formed a TCR beta motif that appeared characteristic of ankylosing spondylitis blood.

Comments on this clonotype: As yet, its antigen is unknown.

One entry per CDR3 protein, called by TCRdb with MiXCR from the 5' RACE reads. The sample carries about 250,000 distinct CDR3 sequences, roughly 8% recorded once. Sequenced sample: blood, either unsorted or a sorted T cell fraction (not recorded which). The sequence came from a female donor with ankylosing spondylitis or in good health (not recorded which).

CDR3 nucleotide sequence: TGTGCCAGCAGCTTAGAAAGCAGGGGCGGCACAGATACGCAGTATTTT. It specifies CASSLESRGGTDTQYF. V gene TRBV7-2 combines with J gene TRBJ2-3; D might be TRBD1 (6 bases). This CDR3 is 16 amino acids long. Germline V lookup: CDR1 SGHTA, CDR2 FQGNSA. Trimming took off 1 base at V and 1 base at J, with 12 bases between the two ends.